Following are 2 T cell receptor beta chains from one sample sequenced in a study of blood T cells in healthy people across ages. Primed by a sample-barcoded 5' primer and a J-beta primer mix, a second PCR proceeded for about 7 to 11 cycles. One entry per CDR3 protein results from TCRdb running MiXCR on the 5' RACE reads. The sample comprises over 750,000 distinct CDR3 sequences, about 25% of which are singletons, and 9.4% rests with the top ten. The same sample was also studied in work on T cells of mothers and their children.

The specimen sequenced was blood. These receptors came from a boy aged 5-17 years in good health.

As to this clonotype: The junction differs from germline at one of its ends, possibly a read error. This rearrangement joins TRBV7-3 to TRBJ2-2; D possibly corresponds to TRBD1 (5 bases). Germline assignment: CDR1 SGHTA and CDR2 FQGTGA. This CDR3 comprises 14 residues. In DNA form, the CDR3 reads TGTACCAGCAGCCAAGCCGGACAAACCGGGGAGCTGTTTTTT. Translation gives CTSSQAGQTGELFF. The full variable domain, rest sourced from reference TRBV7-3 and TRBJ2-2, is GAGVSQTPSNKVTEKGKYVELRCDPISGHTALYWYRQSLGQGPEFLIYFQGTGAADDSGLPNDRFFAVRPEGSVSTLKIQRTERGDSAVYLCTSSQAGQTGELFFGEGSRLTVL.

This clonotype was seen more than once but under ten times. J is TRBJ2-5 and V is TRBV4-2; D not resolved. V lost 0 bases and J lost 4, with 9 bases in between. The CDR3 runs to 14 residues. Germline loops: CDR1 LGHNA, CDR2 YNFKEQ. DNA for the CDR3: TGTGCCAGCAGCCAAGAGTCGAGTAGAGAGACCCAGTACTTC. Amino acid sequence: CASSQESSRETQYF.